The next 8 T cell receptor beta chains were all read from a single sample in a study of PD-L1 blockade in urothelial cancer. The table came from immunoSEQ multiplex PCR; TCRdb's copy has only in-frame clones and leaves some out. The table shows approximately 110,000 clones, with around 85% occurring only once. The specimen was PBMCs, collected around atezolizumab (anti-PD-L1) treatment. The receptor source for this set is a middle-aged man with urothelial cancer.

V is TRBV9 and J is TRBJ1-1; 8 nucleotides agree with TRBD1. With V trimmed by 5 bases and J by 7 bases, 16 bases remained unmatched. Germline CDR1 reads SGDLS; CDR2 reads YYNGEE. The length of the CDR3 is 16 residues. The CDR3 protein is CASSRPAQGGANEAFF. CDR3 coding DNA: TGTGCCAGCAGTAGACCCGCACAGGGGGGCGCGAATGAAGCTTTCTTT.

The rearrangement links TRBV15 to TRBJ1-3; D ambiguous. CDR1 is LNHNV, CDR2 YYDKDF, per germline (reference sequence). This CDR3 is built from 14 residues. Trimming removed 1 base from V and 3 bases from J, with 7 bases in between. For the CDR3, the DNA is TGTGCCACCAGCAGAGCCGGGGTTGGAAACACCATATATTTT. Protein: CATSRAGVGNTIYF.

J is TRBJ2-3 and V is TRBV12-5; 14 bases are shared with TRBD2. The CDR3 consists of 16 residues. After removal of 5 bases from V and 2 bases from J, the junction contained 3 bases not matched to a gene. Germline values: CDR1 LGHNT, CDR2 FRNRAP. CDR3 nucleotides: TGTGCTAGTGGTGGGGGACTAGCGGGAGCCACAGATACGCAGTATTTT. The encoded protein is CASGGGLAGATDTQYF.

The V and J genes are TRBV9 and TRBJ2-1; D possibly corresponds to TRBD2 (6 bases). V lost 3 bases and J 0 bases, leaving 7 bases between the germline ends. Germline V gene lookup returns CDR1 SGDLS and CDR2 YYNGEE. The CDR3 has 14 residues. The CDR3, as DNA: TGTGCCAGCAGCGGCGGGGCCTCCTACAATGAGCAGTTCTTC. Translated: CASSGGASYNEQFF.

The chain links TRBV18 to TRBJ1-5, with D possibly TRBD1 on 6 matching bases. There are 13 residues in the CDR3. The ends were cut back, 1 base at V and 5 bases at J, with 6 bases in the middle. Germline CDR1 and CDR2: KGHSH and LQKENI. The CDR3 nucleotides are TGTGCCAGCTCACCACAGGGGGATCAGCCCCAGCATTTT. Its protein is CASSPQGDQPQHF.

The CDR3 protein is CASRIGQGNEKLFF. Here the CDR3 DNA reads TGTGCCAGCAGAATAGGACAGGGGAATGAAAAACTGTTTTTT. This sequence joins TRBV7-2 and TRBJ1-4, with 9 bases lining up with TRBD1. V shed 6 bases and J 5 bases; nucleotides not matched to a gene: 4. Germline V gene sequence: CDR1 SGHTA, CDR2 FQGNSA. The length of the CDR3 is 14 residues.

The chain joins TRBV2 to TRBJ2-5, with no clear D. V lost 3 bases and J lost 0, with 11 bases in between. This CDR3 comprises 15 residues. CDR1 is SNHLY and CDR2 is FYNNEI in the germline V gene. CDR3 residues: CASSDRLLYQETQYF. CDR3 nucleotides: TGTGCCAGCAGTGACAGACTTTTATACCAAGAGACCCAGTACTTC. Looking up the rest from reference TRBV2 and TRBJ2-5 gives the full variable domain: EPEVTQTPSHQVTQMGQEVILRCVPISNHLYFYWYRQILGQKVEFLVSFYNNEISEKSEIFDDQFSVERPDGSNFTLKIRSTKLEDSAMYFCASSDRLLYQETQYFGPGTRLLVL.

Only one count was recorded for this clone. This chain joins TRBV30 and TRBJ1-5, with D perhaps TRBD1 (5 bases). This CDR3 contains 14 residues. V gave up 0 bases and J gave up 5 bases, with 11 bases separating them. CDR1 and CDR2 from the germline V gene are GTSNPN and SVGIG (reference sequence). This CDR3 is CAWSVRGGYQPQHF. The DNA of the CDR3 is TGTGCCTGGAGTGTACGGGGGGGGTATCAGCCCCAGCATTTT.